The clone carrying this T cell receptor beta chain was observed a handful of times. Its antigen remains unidentified. V was pared by 1 base and J by 5 bases, with 11 bases between. Germline CDR1 reads DFQATT; CDR2 reads SNEGSKA (reference sequence). This CDR3 spans 13 amino acids. TCRdb recomputed calls from the reads with MiXCR, one row per CDR3 protein. The sample yields 310,000 or so distinct CDR3 sequences, roughly a quarter seen once. The sample originates from a study of T cell repertoires in cytomegalovirus infection. Study background: Both a matching HLA type and CMV infection were indicated by public TCR beta signatures.

Points from the study as a whole: Dominant in the ex vivo response were TCR beta clonotypes restricted by HLA-C and specific for CMV. Carriage of CMV together with the relevant HLA was identifiable through cumulative public TCR beta family frequency.

Input material: PBMCs. The TCR was taken from a human donor in good health (CMV status not recorded). Some clones in this sample may be carry-over from other donors' samples. The V and J genes are TRBV20-1 and TRBJ2-5; no clear D. The CDR3 sequence: CSARVDFGETQYF. DNA for the CDR3: TGCAGTGCTAGAGTTGATTTCGGGGAGACCCAGTACTTC.